A single sample is the source of the 14 T cell receptor beta chains below, sequenced in a study of blood T cell repertoires in COVID-19. Generated by immunoSEQ multiplex PCR, the TCRdb table keeps only in-frame clones and is missing some. The sample has about 81,000 clones, roughly four fifths seen once; the top ten hold 7% to 9%. The sample was peripheral blood. The receptors come from a human donor in a cohort sampled during active COVID-19.

The chain is built from TRBV4-3 and TRBJ2-7, with D possibly matching TRBD2 (6 bases). Germline V gene sequence: CDR1 LGHNA, CDR2 YSLEER. This CDR3 is built from 16 residues. V dropped 4 bases and J dropped 3 bases, with 19 bases sitting between them. The CDR3 loop is CASSREAGTFSYEQYF. The DNA of the CDR3 is TGCGCCAGCAGCCGAGAGGCAGGGACTTTCAGCTACGAGCAGTACTTC.

This clone appeared a single time. The genes are TRBV2 and TRBJ2-3; 7 bases fit TRBD2. V dropped 5 bases and J dropped 3; count of bases not matched to a gene: 2. The CDR3 extends over 13 amino acids. From germline, CDR1 is SNHLY and CDR2 FYNNEI. CDR3 in amino acids: CASSFSGTDTQYF. DNA of the CDR3: TGTGCCAGCAGTTTTAGCGGGACAGATACGCAGTATTTT.

This chain connects TRBV9 to TRBJ2-7; D unresolved. The CDR3 extends over 14 amino acids. Trimming left V 4 bases short and J 1 base short, with 12 bases between. Per the germline V gene, CDR1 is SGDLS and CDR2 is YYNGEE. The CDR3 DNA reads as TGTGCCAGCAGCAACACACCAGGTTCCTACGAGCAGTACTTC. Encoded protein: CASSNTPGSYEQYF.

The chain carries TRBV11-3 and TRBJ2-7; a weak D match, TRBD2 (6 bases). Germline assignment: CDR1 SGHNT and CDR2 YENEEA. Trimming cost V 3 bases and J 5 bases, with 14 bases left between them. There are 14 residues in the CDR3. The CDR3 coding sequence is TGTGCCAGCAGCTTCGGGGGTGACATGAACGAGCAGTACTTC. The encoded protein is CASSFGGDMNEQYF.

The gene calls are TRBV11-2 and TRBJ2-2; TRBD2 matches at 12 bases. CDR1 is SGHAT, CDR2 FQNNGV, per germline. This CDR3 spans 17 amino acids. V was clipped by 3 bases and J by 0 bases; unmatched bases: 2. The CDR3 region has the DNA TGTGCCAGCAGCTTTCTAGCGGGGGGGACGAACACCGGGGAGCTGTTTTTT. This translates into CASSFLAGGTNTGELFF.

In this sample, this clone turned up a few times. V is TRBV6-1 and J is TRBJ1-2; possible D gene TRBD1, 5 bases. Trimming removed 1 base at V and 7 bases at J, with 10 bases between. The CDR3 extends over 13 amino acids. CDR1 is MNHNS and CDR2 is SASEGT in the germline V gene. The DNA of the CDR3 is TGTGCCAGCAGTGAAGGGGGCCCCTTTGGCTACACCTTC. Translating it yields CASSEGGPFGYTF.

This chain connects TRBV19 to TRBJ1-6, with 7 bases lining up with TRBD1. The J segment lost 7 bases and the V segment lost 6 bases, leaving 6 bases of the junction unmatched. The CDR3 sequence is 14 residues long. Germline V gives CDR1 LNHDA, CDR2 SQIVND (reference sequence). The CDR3 nucleotides are TGTGCCAGTAGCACGACAGGGAACAATTCACCCCTCCACTTT. Protein sequence: CASSTTGNNSPLHF.

The chain carries TRBV30 and TRBJ2-7; tentatively, D is TRBD1 (6 bases). V was shortened by 2 bases and J by 7 bases, with 15 bases between the two germline ends. Germline V gene sequence: CDR1 GTSNPN, CDR2 SVGIG (reference sequence). There are 13 residues in the CDR3. The CDR3 reads CAWSWDILGEQYF. The CDR3 coding sequence is TGTGCCTGGAGTTGGGACATTCTGGGGGAGCAGTACTTC.

This clone turned up a few times. The chain uses TRBV12-3 or TRBV12-4 and TRBJ1-2; D remains ambiguous. The V gene lost 6 bases and the J gene lost 6 bases, with 11 bases spanning the gap. The CDR3 runs 12 residues. CDR3 amino acids: CASSAGWNGYTF. The CDR3 DNA reads as TGTGCCAGCAGCGCCGGGTGGAATGGCTACACCTTC.

The V gene is TRBV11-2, the J gene TRBJ2-2; tentatively, D is TRBD1 (5 bases). The CDR3 covers 16 residues. Germline assignment: CDR1 SGHAT and CDR2 FQNNGV. Trimming took 6 bases from V and 4 from J, leaving 18 bases between them. The CDR3 DNA reads TGTGCCAGCAGTCGATCGTCAGGGTTGGGCACCGGGGAGCTGTTTTTT. Its protein is CASSRSSGLGTGELFF. The full variable domain, rest sourced from reference TRBV11-2 and TRBJ2-2, is EAGVAQSPRYKIIEKRQSVAFWCNPISGHATLYWYQQILGQGPKLLIQFQNNGVVDDSQLPKDRFSAERLKGVDSTLKIQPAKLEDSAVYLCASSRSSGLGTGELFFGEGSRLTVL.

V and J are TRBV7-9 and TRBJ1-3; 8 bases line up with TRBD1. The V segment lost 5 bases and the J segment 0 bases; nucleotides outside the gene matches: 6. The germline CDR1 and CDR2 sequences are SEHNR and FQNEAQ (reference sequence). The CDR3 totals 16 residues. This chain's CDR3 is CASSAGGRGSGNTIYF. CDR3 coding DNA: TGTGCCAGCAGCGCAGGGGGCCGGGGCTCTGGAAACACCATATATTTT.

This chain links TRBV19 with TRBJ2-3, with D tentatively TRBD2 (6 bases). The CDR3 has 14 residues. With 8 bases removed from V and 5 bases from J, the gap between germline ends came to 17 bases. The germline CDR1 and CDR2 sequences are LNHDA and SQIVND (reference sequence). In DNA form, the CDR3 reads TGTGCCAGTGCTAGGCGGGGAATGGGAGATACGCAGTATTTT. This encodes CASARRGMGDTQYF. Combining the CDR3 with reference TRBV19 and TRBJ2-3 gives the whole variable domain DGGITQSPKYLFRKEGQNVTLSCEQNLNHDAMYWYRQDPGQGLRLIYYSQIVNDFQKGDIAEGYSVSREKKESFPLTVTSAQKNPTAFYLCASARRGMGDTQYFGPGTRLTVL.

This sequence joins TRBV5-6 and TRBJ2-5; no definite D call. The CDR3 loop spans 13 amino acids. Trimming took 0 bases from V and 2 from J, leaving 5 bases between them. Germline-derived CDR1 and CDR2 are SGHDT and YYEEEE. CDR3 DNA: TGTGCCAGCAGCTTGGCCTTACAAGAGACCCAGTACTTC. The encoded protein is CASSLALQETQYF.

A single count supports this clone. J is TRBJ1-2 and V is TRBV7-9; D may be TRBD1 (6 bases). Germline CDR1 SEHNR, CDR2 FQNEAQ (reference sequence). CDR3 length: 14 amino acids. The ends were cut back, 5 bases at V and 8 bases at J, with 18 bases in the middle. The chain's CDR3 is CASSPDSSVYGYTF. The CDR3 DNA reads TGTGCCAGCAGCCCGGACAGTTCGGTTTACGGCTACACCTTC. Using reference TRBV7-9 and TRBJ1-2 for the parts outside the CDR3, the full variable domain is DTGVSQNPRHKITKRGQNVTFRCDPISEHNRLYWYRQTLGQGPEFLTYFQNEAQLEKSRLLSDRFSAERPKGSFSTLEIQRTEQGDSAMYLCASSPDSSVYGYTFGSGTRLTVV.